The sequence of this T cell receptor (beta chain) was determined in a study of shared clonotypes between healthy human individuals. Overall study context: Each donor had three CD4 naive, three CD4 memory, two CD8 naive and one CD8 memory plate. Study-wide points: Read depth was anticipated to influence clonotype sharing among donors.

On this clone: No antigen is known for it.

Sequenced by immunoSEQ multiplex PCR; TCRdb stores in-frame clones only, minus some. The sample lists about 1 million clones; 75% were seen once. The TCR comes from a man between 18 and 29 years old in good health. Material: memory CD4+ T cells sorted from blood. Subset: CD45RA-negative fraction.

CDR3 sequence (DNA): TGCAGTGCCGGTCGATTGACTGAAGCTTTCTTT. As protein: CSAGRLTEAFF. The chain recombines TRBV20-1 with TRBJ1-1; D not resolved. V lost 6 bases and J lost 5, with 10 bases in between. The CDR3 covers 11 residues. The germline CDR1 and CDR2 sequences are DFQATT and SNEGSKA (reference sequence).